One sample yielded the 14 T cell receptor beta chains listed below, sequenced in a study of shared clonotypes between healthy human individuals. Libraries were prepared by immunoSEQ multiplex PCR; TCRdb keeps only in-frame clonotypes and omits some of them. The sample carries 800,000 to 1,200,000 clones, about 80% recorded once. Sequencing input: memory CD4+ T cells from PBMCs. The sample's subset: CD45RA-negative fraction. The source of these receptors is a man aged 18 to 30 in good health. Some clones in this sample may be carry-over from other donors' samples.

CDR3 sequence: CASSRGTASNQPQHF. CDR3 nucleotides: TGTGCCAGCAGCCGAGGGACAGCTAGCAATCAGCCCCAGCATTTT. The J gene is TRBJ1-5, the V gene TRBV7-6, with 7 bases identical to TRBD1. Germline CDR1 and CDR2: SGHVS and FNYEAQ. After removal of 5 bases from V and 0 bases from J, the junction contained 4 bases not matched to a gene. The CDR3 is 15 amino acids.

A single count supports this clone. This chain connects TRBV7-8 to TRBJ1-3, with 8 bases aligning to TRBD1. The CDR3 runs 13 residues. The V gene's germline CDR1 is SGHVS and CDR2 FQNEAQ. After removal of 5 bases from V and 8 bases from J, the junction contained 5 bases not matched to a gene. The CDR3 reads CASSLDRVDTIYF. CDR3 DNA: TGTGCCAGCAGCCTGGACAGGGTAGACACCATATATTTT. Drawing the rest from reference TRBV7-8 and TRBJ1-3, the complete variable domain is GAGVSQSPRYKVAKRGQDVALRCDPISGHVSLFWYQQALGQGPEFLTYFQNEAQLDKSGLPSDRFFAERPEGSVSTLKIQRTQQEDSAVYLCASSLDRVDTIYFGEGSWLTVV.

In its sample, this clone was seen a few times. The V gene is TRBV5-1, the J gene TRBJ2-1; 10 bases are a match to TRBD2. The CDR3 extends over 14 amino acids. V lost 2 bases and J lost 7; bases outside the gene matches: 3. Germline V CDR1 and CDR2: SGHRS, YFSETQ. CDR3 region: CASSFASGSNEQFF. As DNA, the CDR3 is TGCGCCAGCAGCTTCGCTAGCGGGAGTAATGAGCAGTTCTTC.

This clone has just a few counts. The chain is built from TRBV29-1 and TRBJ2-1, with 9 bases that match TRBD2. This CDR3 region has 13 residues. Per the germline V gene, CDR1 is SQVTM and CDR2 is ANQGSEA. V trimming: 3 bases; J trimming: 10 bases; junction bases outside the gene matches: 7. CDR3 sequence reads: CSVEIQRGVEQFF. The CDR3 region has the DNA TGCAGCGTTGAGATCCAGCGGGGGGTAGAGCAGTTCTTC.

J is TRBJ2-2 and V is TRBV9; no reliable D call. The CDR3 has 15 residues. Germline CDR1 SGDLS, CDR2 YYNGEE. The V gene lost 3 bases and the J gene lost 4 bases, with 13 bases spanning the gap. Written as DNA, the CDR3 is TGTGCCAGCAGCGCCGATGGGCGGAGCACCGGGGAGCTGTTTTTT. Amino acids: CASSADGRSTGELFF.

The V call is TRBV7-9, the J call TRBJ2-3, with 10 bases fitting TRBD1. The germline V gene has CDR1 SEHNR and CDR2 FQNEAQ (reference sequence). After removal of 1 base from V and 5 bases from J, the junction contained 3 bases not matched to a gene. The CDR3 has 15 amino acids. CDR3 DNA sequence: TGTGCCAGCAGCTTAGGACAGGGGGCACGAGATACGCAGTATTTT. Its protein is CASSLGQGARDTQYF. Complete variable domain (other parts from reference TRBV7-9 and TRBJ2-3): DTGVSQNPRHKITKRGQNVTFRCDPISEHNRLYWYRQTLGQGPEFLTYFQNEAQLEKSRLLSDRFSAERPKGSFSTLEIQRTEQGDSAMYLCASSLGQGARDTQYFGPGTRLTVL.

Only one count was recorded for this clone. The chain is built from TRBV10-3 and TRBJ2-5; the match to TRBD1 covers 10 bases. CDR1 is ENHRY, CDR2 SYGVKD, per germline. The CDR3 has 15 residues. The V and J ends lost 2 bases and 8 bases, in that order; junction bases with no gene match: 8. The CDR3 loop reads CAISETDRGPGTQYF. Written as DNA, the CDR3 is TGTGCCATCAGTGAGACCGACAGGGGGCCGGGAACCCAGTACTTC.

This rearrangement joins TRBV6-6 to TRBJ1-2, with D possibly being TRBD1 (5 bases). The CDR3 consists of 13 residues. Trimming stripped 5 bases from V and 4 bases from J, with 11 bases between. The germline V gene encodes CDR1 MNHNY and CDR2 SVGAGI (reference sequence). The CDR3 spells CASSPGTLYGYTF. The CDR3 DNA reads TGTGCCAGCAGTCCCGGGACCCTCTATGGCTACACCTTC.

The chain recombines TRBV2 with TRBJ1-5, with no clear D. This CDR3 is built from 14 residues. Germline V gene data show CDR1 as SNHLY and CDR2 as FYNNEI. V lost 4 bases to trimming and J lost 3 bases, with 10 bases between them. For the CDR3, the DNA is TGTGCCAGCAGTGTAGGGTCTAACAATCAGCCCCAGCATTTT. Translation: CASSVGSNNQPQHF.

The rearrangement uses TRBV6-1 and TRBJ1-1; perhaps TRBD1 as D (5 bases). CDR3 length: 15 residues. Germline assignment: CDR1 MNHNS and CDR2 SASEGT. V was trimmed by 10 bases and J by 0 bases, leaving 18 bases between them. Written as DNA, the CDR3 is TGTGCCACCCTAAAGCTTGAACAGGTGAACACTGAAGCTTTCTTT. This encodes CATLKLEQVNTEAFF.

The chain uses TRBV11-2 and TRBJ2-7; D uncertain. In germline, CDR1 is SGHAT, CDR2 FQNNGV. The CDR3 loop spans 15 amino acids. V gave up 4 bases and J gave up 2 bases, with 15 bases separating them. The CDR3 here is CASSSNDNHAYEQYF. The DNA of the CDR3 is TGTGCCAGCAGCTCTAACGACAACCATGCCTACGAGCAGTACTTC.

The V and J genes are TRBV5-4 and TRBJ2-2, with 8 nucleotides matching TRBD1. The CDR3 spans 17 residues. After removal of 0 bases from V and 0 bases from J, the junction contained 4 bases not matched to a gene. Germline CDR1 SGHNT, CDR2 YYREEE (reference sequence). CDR3 DNA: TGTGCCAGCAGCTTGGGAACAGGGGGTCCGAACACCGGGGAGCTGTTTTTT. It specifies CASSLGTGGPNTGELFF.

V gene TRBV27 combines with J gene TRBJ2-2, with D uncertain. The germline V gene encodes CDR1 MNHEY and CDR2 SMNVEV (reference sequence). The CDR3 totals 15 residues. The V and J ends lost 2 bases and 5 bases respectively, with 12 bases between them. The CDR3: CASSLNRIITGELFF. The CDR3 DNA reads TGTGCCAGCAGTTTAAACCGGATAATAACCGGGGAGCTGTTTTTT.

This clone was counted a few times. This rearrangement joins TRBV28 to TRBJ2-3; weak D call: TRBD2 (5 bases). Germline lookup yields CDR1 MDHEN and CDR2 SYDVKM. This CDR3 contains 19 residues. Trimming cost V 7 bases and J 0 bases, with 26 bases left between them. CDR3: CASTPGLSRGRLSTDTQYF. CDR3 bases: TGTGCCAGCACCCCTGGGTTGAGCCGGGGAAGACTCAGCACAGATACGCAGTATTTT.